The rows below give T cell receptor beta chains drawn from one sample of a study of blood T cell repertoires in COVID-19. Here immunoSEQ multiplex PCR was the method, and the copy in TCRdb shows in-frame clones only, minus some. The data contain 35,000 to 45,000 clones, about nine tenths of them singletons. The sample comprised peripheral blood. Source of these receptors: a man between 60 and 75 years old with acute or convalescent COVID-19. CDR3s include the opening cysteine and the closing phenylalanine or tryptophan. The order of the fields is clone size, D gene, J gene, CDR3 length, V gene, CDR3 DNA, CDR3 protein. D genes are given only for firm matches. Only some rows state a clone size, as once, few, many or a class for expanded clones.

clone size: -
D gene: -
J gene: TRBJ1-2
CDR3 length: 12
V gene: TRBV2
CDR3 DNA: TGTGCCAGCAGCGCCAGTGGCTGGGGCTACACCTTC
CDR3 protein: CASSASGWGYTF

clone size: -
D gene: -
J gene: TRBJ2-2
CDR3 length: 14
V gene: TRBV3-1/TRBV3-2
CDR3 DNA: TGTGCCAGCAGCCAAGTCAGTCGCACCGGGGAGCTGTTTTTT
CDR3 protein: CASSQVSRTGELFF

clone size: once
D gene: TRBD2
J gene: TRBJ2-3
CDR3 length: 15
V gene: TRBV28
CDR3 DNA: TGTGCCAGCAACCTCCTAGCGGGTATCACAGATACGCAGTATTTT
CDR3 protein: CASNLLAGITDTQYF

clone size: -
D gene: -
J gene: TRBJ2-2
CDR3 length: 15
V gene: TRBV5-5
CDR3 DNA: TGTGCCAGCAGCTTGGTTAACTGGAACACCGGGGAGCTGTTTTTT
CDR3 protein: CASSLVNWNTGELFF

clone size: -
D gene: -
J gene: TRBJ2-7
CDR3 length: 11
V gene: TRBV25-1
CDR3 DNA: TGTGCCAGCGGAGACTTGTACGAGCAGTACTTC
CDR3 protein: CASGDLYEQYF

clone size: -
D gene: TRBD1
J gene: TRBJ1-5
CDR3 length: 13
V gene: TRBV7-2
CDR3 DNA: TGTGCCAGCAGCCCGACAGGGACTCAGCCCCAGCATTTT
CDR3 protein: CASSPTGTQPQHF

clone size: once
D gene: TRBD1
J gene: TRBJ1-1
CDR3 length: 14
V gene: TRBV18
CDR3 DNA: TGTGCCAGCTCGTACCGACAGGGTTGGACTGAAGCTTTCTTT
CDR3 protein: CASSYRQGWTEAFF

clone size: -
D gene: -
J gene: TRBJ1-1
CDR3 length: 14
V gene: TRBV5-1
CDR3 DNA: TGCGCCAGCAGCTTGCTACAGGTCAACACTGAAGCTTTCTTT
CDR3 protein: CASSLLQVNTEAFF

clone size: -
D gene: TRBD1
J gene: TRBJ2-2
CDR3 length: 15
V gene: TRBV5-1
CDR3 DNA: TGCGCCAGCAGCCCTGACAGGGCGAACACCGGGGAGCTGTTTTTT
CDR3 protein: CASSPDRANTGELFF

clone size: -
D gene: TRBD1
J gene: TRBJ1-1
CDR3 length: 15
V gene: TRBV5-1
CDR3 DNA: TGCGCCAGCAGCACCGGACAGGCGGAGTTGACTGAAGCTTTCTTT
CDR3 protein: CASSTGQAELTEAFF

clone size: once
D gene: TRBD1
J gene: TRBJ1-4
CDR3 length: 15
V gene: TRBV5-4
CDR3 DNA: TGTGCCAGCAGCAACGGACAGGGGTGGGATGAAAAACTGTTTTTT
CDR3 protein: CASSNGQGWDEKLFF

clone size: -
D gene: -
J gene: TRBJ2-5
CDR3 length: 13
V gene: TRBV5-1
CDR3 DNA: TGCGCCAGCAGCAGGGACACGGGAGAGACCCAGTACTTC
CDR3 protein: CASSRDTGETQYF

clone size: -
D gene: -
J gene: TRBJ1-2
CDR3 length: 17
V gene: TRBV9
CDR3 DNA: TGTGCCAGCAGCGGAGGGGCTTTCGGACAGCATAACTATGGCTACACCTTC
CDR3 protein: CASSGGAFGQHNYGYTF

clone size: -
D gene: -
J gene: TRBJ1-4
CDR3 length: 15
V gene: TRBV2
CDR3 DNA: TGTGCCAGCAGGACGTCGGGGGGCGGTGGTGAAAAACTGTTTTTT
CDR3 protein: CASRTSGGGGEKLFF

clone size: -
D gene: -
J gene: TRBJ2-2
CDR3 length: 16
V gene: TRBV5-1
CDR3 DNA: TGCGCCAGCAACCTCGTCGGGGTGGGGAACACCGGGGAGCTGTTTTTT
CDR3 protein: CASNLVGVGNTGELFF

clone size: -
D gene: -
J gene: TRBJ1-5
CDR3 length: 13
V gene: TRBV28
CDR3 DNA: TGTGCCAGCAATTCAGGGACTCACCAGCCCCAGCATTTT
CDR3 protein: CASNSGTHQPQHF

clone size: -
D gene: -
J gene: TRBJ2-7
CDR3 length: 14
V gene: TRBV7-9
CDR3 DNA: TGTGCCAGCAGCCGTCGCGGTGCCTCCTACGAGCAGTACTTC
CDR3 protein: CASSRRGASYEQYF

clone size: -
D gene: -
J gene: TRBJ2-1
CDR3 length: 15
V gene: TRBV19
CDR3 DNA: TGTGCCAGTACCATAAGAGGGCAGGCCGACAATGAGCAGTTCTTC
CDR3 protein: CASTIRGQADNEQFF

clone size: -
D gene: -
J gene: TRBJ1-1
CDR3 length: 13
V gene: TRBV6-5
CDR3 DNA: TGTGCCAGCAGTTACGGCCAGTACACTGAAGCTTTCTTT
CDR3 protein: CASSYGQYTEAFF

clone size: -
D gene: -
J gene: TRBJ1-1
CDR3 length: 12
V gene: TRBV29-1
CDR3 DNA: TGCAGCGCTCTGACAGTGAACACTGAAGCTTTCTTT
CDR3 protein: CSALTVNTEAFF

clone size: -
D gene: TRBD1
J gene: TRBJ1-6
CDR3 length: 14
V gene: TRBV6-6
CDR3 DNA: TGTGCCAGCACCCGGACAGGCAGCGATTCACCCCTCCACTTT
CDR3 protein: CASTRTGSDSPLHF

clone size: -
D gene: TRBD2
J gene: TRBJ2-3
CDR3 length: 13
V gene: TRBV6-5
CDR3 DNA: TGTGCCAGCAGTTACGTAGCGGGAGATACGCAGTATTTT
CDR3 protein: CASSYVAGDTQYF

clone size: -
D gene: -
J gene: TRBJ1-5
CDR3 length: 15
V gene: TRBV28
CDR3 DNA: TGTGCCAGCAGTTTTGCGCCGGGAAGATCGCAGCCCCAGCATTTT
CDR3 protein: CASSFAPGRSQPQHF

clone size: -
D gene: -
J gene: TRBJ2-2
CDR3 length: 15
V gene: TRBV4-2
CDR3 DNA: TGTGCCAGCAGCCCGACAGCCTCGAACACCGGGGAGCTGTTTTTT
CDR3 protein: CASSPTASNTGELFF

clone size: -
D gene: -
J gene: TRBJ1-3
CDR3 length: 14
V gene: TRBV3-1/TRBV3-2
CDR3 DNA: TGTGCCAGCCGCCCCAGGGACTCTGGAAACACCATATATTTT
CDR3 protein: CASRPRDSGNTIYF

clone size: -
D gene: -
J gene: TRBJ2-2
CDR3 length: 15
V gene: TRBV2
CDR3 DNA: TGTGCCAGCAGCCTACTACCGGCGAACACCGGGGAGCTGTTTTTT
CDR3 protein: CASSLLPANTGELFF

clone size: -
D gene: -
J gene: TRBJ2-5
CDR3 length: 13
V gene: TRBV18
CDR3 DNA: TGTGCCAGCTCACCGGGAGGTGCGGGGACCCAGTACTTC
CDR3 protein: CASSPGGAGTQYF

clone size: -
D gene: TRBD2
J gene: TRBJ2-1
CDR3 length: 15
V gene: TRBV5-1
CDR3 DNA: TGCGCCAGCAGCTTGGATCCTAGCGGGAACAATGAGCAGTTCTTC
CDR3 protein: CASSLDPSGNNEQFF

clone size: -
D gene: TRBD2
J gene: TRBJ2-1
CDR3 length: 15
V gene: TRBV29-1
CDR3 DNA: TGCAGCGTTGAGGCGGCGGGAGGCCGATTTAATGAGCAGTTCTTC
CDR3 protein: CSVEAAGGRFNEQFF

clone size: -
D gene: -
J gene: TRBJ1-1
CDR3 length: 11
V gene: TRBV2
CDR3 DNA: TGTGCCAGCATGCTGGGGCAGCAAGCTTTCTTT
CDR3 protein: CASMLGQQAFF

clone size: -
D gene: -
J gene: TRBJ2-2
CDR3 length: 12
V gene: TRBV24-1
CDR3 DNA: TGTGCCACCAGTGATCCACACCGGGAGCTGTTTTTT
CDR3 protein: CATSDPHRELFF

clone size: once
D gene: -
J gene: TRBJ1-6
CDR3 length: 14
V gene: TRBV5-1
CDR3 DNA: TGCGCCAGCAGCTTAGGACACAGGGAGAGCACCCTCCACTTT
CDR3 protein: CASSLGHRESTLHF

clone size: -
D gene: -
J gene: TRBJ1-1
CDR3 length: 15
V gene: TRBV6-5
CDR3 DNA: TGTGCCAGCAGCCACCAAACTCGATTGAACACTGAAGCTTTCTTT
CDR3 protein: CASSHQTRLNTEAFF

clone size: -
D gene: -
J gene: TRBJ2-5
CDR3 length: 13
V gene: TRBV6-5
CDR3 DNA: TGTGCCAGCATACGGGGGGCAGGCGAGACCCAGTACTTC
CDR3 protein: CASIRGAGETQYF

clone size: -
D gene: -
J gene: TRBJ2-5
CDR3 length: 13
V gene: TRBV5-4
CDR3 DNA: TGTGCCAGCAGCTTGGATAGCTTGGAGACCCAGTACTTC
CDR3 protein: CASSLDSLETQYF

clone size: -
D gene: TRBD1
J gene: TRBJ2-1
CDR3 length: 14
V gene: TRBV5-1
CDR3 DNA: TGCGCCAGCAGTCAGGGGGCCTCCTACAATGAGCAGTTCTTC
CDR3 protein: CASSQGASYNEQFF

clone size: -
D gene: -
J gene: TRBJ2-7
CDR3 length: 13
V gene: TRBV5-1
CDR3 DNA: TGCGCCAGCAACGAGGGACACTCCTACGAGCAGTACTTC
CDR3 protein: CASNEGHSYEQYF

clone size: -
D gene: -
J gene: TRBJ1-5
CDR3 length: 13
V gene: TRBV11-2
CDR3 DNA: TGTGCCAGCAGCTATCGGCCGGGTCAGCCCCAGCATTTT
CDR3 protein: CASSYRPGQPQHF

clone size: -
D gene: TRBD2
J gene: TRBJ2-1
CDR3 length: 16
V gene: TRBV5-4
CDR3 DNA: TGTGCCAGCAGCCCCCGCCCCGGGAGGGCCTCTGATGAGCAGTTCTTC
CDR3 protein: CASSPRPGRASDEQFF

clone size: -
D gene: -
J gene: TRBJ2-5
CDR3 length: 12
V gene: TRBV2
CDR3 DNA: TGTGCCAGCACGCTAGACCGCGAGACCCAGTACTTC
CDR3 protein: CASTLDRETQYF

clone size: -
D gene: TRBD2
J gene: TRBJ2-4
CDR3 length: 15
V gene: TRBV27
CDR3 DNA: TGTGCCAGCCGGGGACTAGCGGGAAATTTTGACATTCAGTACTTC
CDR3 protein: CASRGLAGNFDIQYF

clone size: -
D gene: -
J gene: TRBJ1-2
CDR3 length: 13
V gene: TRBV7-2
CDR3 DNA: TGTGCCAGCAGCTTAGACAGAAGCTATGGCTACACCTTC
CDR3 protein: CASSLDRSYGYTF

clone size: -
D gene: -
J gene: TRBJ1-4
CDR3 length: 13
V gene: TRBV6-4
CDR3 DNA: TGTGCCAGCAGCCGCAGGGGTGGTGAAAAACTGTTTTTT
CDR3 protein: CASSRRGGEKLFF

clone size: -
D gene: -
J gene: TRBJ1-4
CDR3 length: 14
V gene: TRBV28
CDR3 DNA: TGTGCCAGCAACGAACCGGGGATGCGTGGAAAACTGTTTTTT
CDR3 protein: CASNEPGMRGKLFF

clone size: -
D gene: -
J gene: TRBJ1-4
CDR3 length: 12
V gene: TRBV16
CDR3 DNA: TGTGCCAGCAGCCCTCGGGGTGAAAAACTGTTTTTT
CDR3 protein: CASSPRGEKLFF

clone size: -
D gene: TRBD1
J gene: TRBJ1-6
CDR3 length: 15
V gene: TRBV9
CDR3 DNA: TGTGCCAGCAGCTACCCGACAGGGGATAATTCACCCCTCCACTTT
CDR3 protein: CASSYPTGDNSPLHF

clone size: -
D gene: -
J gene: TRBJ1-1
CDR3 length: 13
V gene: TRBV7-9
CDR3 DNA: TGTGCCAGCTCACGGGGGAGGGATACTGAAGCTTTCTTT
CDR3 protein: CASSRGRDTEAFF

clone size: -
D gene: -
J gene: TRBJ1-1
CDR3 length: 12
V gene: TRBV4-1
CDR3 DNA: TGCGCCAGCAGGCAGGGGTACACTGAAGCTTTCTTT
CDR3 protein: CASRQGYTEAFF

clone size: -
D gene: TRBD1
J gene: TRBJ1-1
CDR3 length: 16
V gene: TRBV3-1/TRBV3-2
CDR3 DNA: TGTGCCAGCAGCCAAGGGGGATACACAGGGGGCACTGAAGCTTTCTTT
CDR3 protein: CASSQGGYTGGTEAFF

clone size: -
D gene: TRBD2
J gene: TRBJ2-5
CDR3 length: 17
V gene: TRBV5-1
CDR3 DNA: TGCGCCAGCAGCTTGGGCCTAGCGGGAGGCATGGGGGAGACCCAGTACTTC
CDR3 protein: CASSLGLAGGMGETQYF

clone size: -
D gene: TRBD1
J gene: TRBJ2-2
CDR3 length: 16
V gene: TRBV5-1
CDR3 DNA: TGCGCCAGCAGCGTCGGACAGGGGGCGAACACCGGGGAGCTGTTTTTT
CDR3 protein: CASSVGQGANTGELFF

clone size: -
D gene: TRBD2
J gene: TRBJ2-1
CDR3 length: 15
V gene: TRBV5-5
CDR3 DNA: TGTGCCAGCAACACCGGACTAGCGGGATTCAATGAGCAGTTCTTC
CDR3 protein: CASNTGLAGFNEQFF

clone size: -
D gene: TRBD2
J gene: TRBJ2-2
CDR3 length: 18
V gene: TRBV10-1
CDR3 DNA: TGCGCCAGCAGTGAGGATCCCAGCGGGAGGGCCAGGACCGGGGAGCTGTTTTTT
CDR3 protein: CASSEDPSGRARTGELFF